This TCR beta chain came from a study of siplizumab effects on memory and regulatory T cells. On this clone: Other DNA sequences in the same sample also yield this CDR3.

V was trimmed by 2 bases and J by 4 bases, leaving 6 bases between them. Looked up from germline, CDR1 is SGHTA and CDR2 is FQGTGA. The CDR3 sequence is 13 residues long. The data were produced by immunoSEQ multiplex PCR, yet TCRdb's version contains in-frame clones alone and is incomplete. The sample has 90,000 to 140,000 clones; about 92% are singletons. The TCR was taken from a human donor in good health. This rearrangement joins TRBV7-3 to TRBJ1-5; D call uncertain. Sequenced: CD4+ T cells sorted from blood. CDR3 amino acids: CASSLGQNQPQHF. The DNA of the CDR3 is TGTGCCAGCAGCTTAGGGCAGAATCAGCCCCAGCATTTT.